This record looks at one TCR beta chain sequence and its context. Its antigen is still unknown. The junction departs from germline at one end; a sequencing error may be responsible. The CDR3 starts with the cysteine, ends with the phenylalanine, and has 13 residues. Only CDR3 DNA remains: 39 bases, in frame from the first base. Tregs were isolated as CD4+CD25+CD127-/low cells. A larger group of fewer than 30 breast cancer patients was studied by sequencing a single TRBV12-4/TRBJ1-2 rearrangement in tumor Tregs and blood Treg, naive and memory CD4+ cells. Mononuclear cells from lymph nodes or around 53 ml of peripheral blood were isolated by Ficoll density gradient centrifugation. FACS confirmed that the sorted cell populations were more than 90% pure. The method behind the library was multiplex PCR. Sequencer: Ion Torrent PGM. Adaptor-ligated barcode primers were used to amplify TRBV12-4/TRBJ1-2 clonotypes in the approximately 23-patient analysis. For the roughly 21-patient cohort, the TRBV12-4/TRBJ1-2 amplicons were sequenced on the Ion Personal Genome Machine system. The paper's data handling went like this. For each of nine subset-tissue groups, sequencing data from the five patients were combined, and the groups were compared by unsupervised clustering of TCR gene usage. The Morisita-Horn index was used to calculate repertoire similarity, with shared sequences weighted according to their contribution to each repertoire. TCRdb handled the public reads itself, with Q25 trimming in fastp and clone calling in MiXCR, and kept productive beta chains. Rows are combined by CDR3 protein, so each entry shows the most common genes and DNA. TCRdb assigned the V and J calls; the authors' analysis was not used. In this sample the table shows 2,000 to 2,500 distinct CDR3 sequences, approximately 17% of which occur a single time. Roughly 29% of the sample lies in the top ten.

The sample is drawn from a study (dated by TCRdb to about 2015). In the study overall: The study tested whether tumor-infiltrating Tregs in breast cancer are recruited from blood Tregs or converted in situ from other CD4+ T cell subsets.

General conclusions and limits of the study: Across the 20 to 25 patients, about 12.9% of TRBV12-4/TRBJ1-2 sequences from tumor Tregs were shared with naive CD4+ cells, compared with under 2.2% shared with blood Tregs or memory cells. Rather than covering whole repertoires, validation in the larger cohort was restricted to a single TCR beta V-J rearrangement. The greatest overlap of tumor-infiltrating Treg TCR alpha and beta sequences was observed with tumor naive CD4+ T cells, followed by blood naive CD4+ T cells. In terms of TCR gene usage, tumor memory CD4+ T cells clustered together with blood and lymph node memory CD4+ cells, as well as with lymph node naive CD4+ cells.

The TCR comes from a female donor with breast cancer. In this chain, TRBV12-3 or TRBV12-4 is recombined with TRBJ1-2; a tentative D match to TRBD1 spans 5 bases. Material for sequencing was Tregs sorted from blood. The CDR3 amino acid sequence is: CAGSLAGFSGDAF. The bases are TGTGCCGGCAGTTTGGCAGGGTTCAGCGGCGACGCCTTC.